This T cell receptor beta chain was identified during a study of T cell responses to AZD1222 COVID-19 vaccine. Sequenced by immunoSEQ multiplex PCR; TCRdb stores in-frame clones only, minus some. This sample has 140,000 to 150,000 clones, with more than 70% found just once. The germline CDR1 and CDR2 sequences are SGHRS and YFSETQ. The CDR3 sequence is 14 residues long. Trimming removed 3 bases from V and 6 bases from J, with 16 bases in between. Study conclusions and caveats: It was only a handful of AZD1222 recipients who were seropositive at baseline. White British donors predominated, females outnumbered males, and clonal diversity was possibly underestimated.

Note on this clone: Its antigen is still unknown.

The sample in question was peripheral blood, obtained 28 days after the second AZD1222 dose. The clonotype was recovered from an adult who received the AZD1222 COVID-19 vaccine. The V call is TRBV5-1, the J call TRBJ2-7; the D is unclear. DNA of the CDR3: TGCGCCAGCAGCTCAACCCAAGTCCTAGGCGAGCAGTACTTC. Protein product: CASSSTQVLGEQYF.